The source of this TCR beta chain is a study of T cells in Graves' hyperthyroidism and ophthalmopathy. The TCR beta CDR3 regions underwent amplification using RNA transcripts as the source. TCR CDR3 underwent first-round RT-PCR with the HTBI primer set. TCRdb re-derived calls from the multiplex PCR reads in MiXCR, one entry per CDR3 protein. The table records hundreds of thousands of distinct CDR3 sequences, 30% to 40% of them present only once. This clonotype was counted ten times or more. The sample consisted of blood. This receptor was taken from a woman between 40 and 55 years old with Graves' hyperthyroidism.

The DNA for the CDR3 is TGTGCCAGTAGGAAGTTCCCAGAGAATGAAAAACTGTTTTTT. Amino acid sequence: CASRKFPENEKLFF. This chain connects TRBV19 to TRBJ1-4; D is ambiguous. This CDR3 is 14 amino acids long. Germline V gene sequence: CDR1 LNHDA, CDR2 SQIVND (reference sequence). V shed 6 bases and J shed 5 bases, with 13 bases lying between them. Using reference TRBV19 and TRBJ1-4 for the parts outside the CDR3, the full variable domain is DGGITQSPKYLFRKEGQNVTLSCEQNLNHDAMYWYRQDPGQGLRLIYYSQIVNDFQKGDIAEGYSVSREKKESFPLTVTSAQKNPTAFYLCASRKFPENEKLFFGSGTQLSVL.